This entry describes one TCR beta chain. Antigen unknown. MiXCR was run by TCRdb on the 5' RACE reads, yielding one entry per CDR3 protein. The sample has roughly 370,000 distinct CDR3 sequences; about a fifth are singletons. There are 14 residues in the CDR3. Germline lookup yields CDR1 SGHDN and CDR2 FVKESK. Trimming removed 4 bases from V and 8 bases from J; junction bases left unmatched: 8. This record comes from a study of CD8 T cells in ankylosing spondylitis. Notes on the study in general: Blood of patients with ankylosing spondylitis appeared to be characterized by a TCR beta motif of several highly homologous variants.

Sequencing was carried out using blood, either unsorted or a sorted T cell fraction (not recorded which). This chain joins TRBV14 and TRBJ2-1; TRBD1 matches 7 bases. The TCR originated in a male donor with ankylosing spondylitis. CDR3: CASSPYLTGYEQFF. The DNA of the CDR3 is TGTGCCAGCAGCCCCTACTTGACAGGGTATGAGCAGTTCTTC.